This record covers a single T cell receptor beta chain. V dropped 11 bases and J dropped 2; count of bases not matched to a gene: 5. This CDR3 spans 13 amino acids. Per the germline V gene, CDR1 is MDHEN and CDR2 is SYDVKM. This sample is drawn from a study of blood T cell repertoires in COVID-19. About the study: T cells, B-cell-depleted T cells, or PBMCs supplied cDNA or gDNA.

Using immunoSEQ multiplex PCR, the repertoire was profiled, and TCRdb retains in-frame clones only, with some absent. Among 350,000 or so clones listed, about 83% were seen once. This TCR was sampled from a man younger than 45 with active or convalescent COVID-19. The V and J genes are TRBV28 and TRBJ2-2, with 7 positions matching TRBD2. The sample consisted of peripheral blood. CDR3 residues: CAASGGNTGELFF. CDR3 bases: TGTGCCGCATCGGGAGGCAACACCGGGGAGCTGTTTTTT.